This entry lists 3 T cell receptor beta chains sequenced from one sample in a study of T cells after yellow fever vaccination. From the 5' RACE reads, TCRdb called clonotypes with MiXCR, one entry per CDR3 protein. The repertoire consists of 450,000 to 600,000 distinct CDR3 sequences, with about 13% occurring once and the leading ten covering over 12%. The material was PBMCs, obtained on the day of the yellow fever booster vaccination. These receptors all stem from a man aged 25 to 45 who received the YFV17D yellow fever vaccine.

J is TRBJ2-1 and V is TRBV4-2, with 7 bases matching TRBD2. This CDR3 is built from 16 residues. Germline V gene data show CDR1 as LGHNA and CDR2 as YNFKEQ. V gave up 3 bases and J gave up 3 bases; unmatched junction bases: 8. CDR3 amino acids: CASSQETTSYYNEQFF. Here the CDR3 DNA reads TGTGCCAGCAGCCAGGAAACGACTAGCTACTACAATGAGCAGTTCTTC.

This clonotype was counted a few times. V usage is TRBV29-1 and J usage is TRBJ2-3, with 9 bases matching TRBD2. Per germline, CDR1 SQVTM and CDR2 ANQGSEA. The V gene end was trimmed by 4 bases and the J gene end by 10 bases; junction bases not matched to a gene: 21. CDR3 size: 17 residues. CDR3 amino acids: CSVGGTLAGERSYAQYF. As DNA, the CDR3 is TGCAGCGTTGGGGGGACCTTAGCGGGAGAAAGAAGTTATGCGCAGTATTTT.

This chain uses TRBV11-2 with TRBJ1-1; D not resolved. CDR3 length equals 16 residues. Trimming took off 5 bases at V and 1 base at J, with 17 bases between the two ends. Germline CDR1 SGHAT, CDR2 FQNNGV. The CDR3 spells CASSPPRLAPNTEAFF. The CDR3 nucleotides read TGTGCCAGCAGCCCCCCCAGGCTAGCCCCGAACACTGAAGCTTTCTTT.